The entry below gives a single TCR beta chain sequence along with its context. The data were taken from a study of blood T cell repertoires in COVID-19. Study overall: Specimens from acute and convalescent COVID-19 originated in the United States, Italy and Spain.

Here immunoSEQ multiplex PCR was the method, and the copy in TCRdb shows in-frame clones only, minus some. Of about 250,000 clones listed, approximately 85% are singletons. The age range of participants was about 18 to 95 years, with residence in about 25 US areas. J lost 0 bases, V lost 0 bases, and 5 bases had no gene match. CDR3 length: 16 residues. Germline V gene lookup returns CDR1 LNHNV and CDR2 YYDKDF (reference sequence). This chain links TRBV15 with TRBJ2-7, with 7 bases fitting TRBD1. The sequenced sample was PBMCs or T cells enriched from blood (not recorded which). This clonotype was obtained from a woman in her forties or fifties with acute COVID-19. The CDR3 coding sequence is TGTGCCACCAGCAGAGACAGGGGGAGAAGCTCCTACGAGCAGTACTTC. Translating it yields CATSRDRGRSSYEQYF.